This record looks at one T cell receptor beta chain sequence and its context. Its antigen is undetermined. The data originate from a study of CD8 T cells in ankylosing spondylitis. Study-wide results and limits: From matched ankylosing spondylitis synovial fluid, disease-linked clones were reportedly recovered at significantly enriched levels. A TCR beta motif of several highly homologous variants appeared characteristic of ankylosing spondylitis blood. Disease-linked clones displayed a CD8+ phenotype and appeared relatively rarely in peripheral blood.

In making TCR beta libraries, quantitative 5'-RACE with molecular barcodes was used. TCRdb reprocessed the 5' RACE reads via MiXCR and lists one record per CDR3 protein. The table records roughly 220,000 distinct CDR3 sequences, 15% to 20% of them present only once. This CDR3 has 15 amino acids. Trimming took 6 bases from V and 12 from J; bases not matched to a gene: 22. Germline V CDR1 and CDR2: SQVTM, ANQGSEA. The receptor comes from a male donor with ankylosing spondylitis. The gene calls are TRBV29-1 and TRBJ1-1; 7 bases fit TRBD1. Sequencing was performed on blood, either unsorted or a sorted T cell fraction (not recorded which). CDR3 DNA: TGCAGCGTGGCGACAGACGGCGAGGGGGCTGGGGGTACTTTCTTT. Its protein is CSVATDGEGAGGTFF.